The 25 T cell receptor beta chains given below trace back to one sample, sequenced in a study of OX40 agonist ivuxolimab in advanced cancers. Clones were read by immunoSEQ multiplex PCR, and TCRdb kept only the in-frame ones, dropping some. The table includes over 20,000 clones, 85% to 90% detected once. Specimen: CD4+ or CD8+ T cells sorted from blood, collected in a trial of the OX40 agonist ivuxolimab. All receptors derive from an adult with an advanced solid tumor such as melanoma, head and neck, liver or kidney cancer.

The gene calls are TRBV22-1 and TRBJ1-2. TRBV22-1 is a pseudogene locus. The CDR3 has 12 amino acids. The CDR3 sequence is CPGRGETYGYTF. The CDR3 coding sequence is TGTCCTGGGAGGGGAGAGACCTATGGCTACACCTTC.

The rearrangement uses TRBV7-9 and TRBJ2-6; perhaps D is TRBD1 or TRBD2 (5 bases each). The CDR3 contains 18 residues. The V end lost 4 bases, the J end lost 0 bases, and 16 bases lay between the germline ends. The germline CDR1 and CDR2 sequences are SEHNR and FQNEAQ (reference sequence). CDR3 bases: TGTGCCAGCAGCTCCCGGGACCAGAGACACTCTGGGGCCAACGTCCTGACTTTC. This sequence encodes CASSSRDQRHSGANVLTF.

The rearrangement uses TRBV7-9 and TRBJ2-4, with D hard to call. V lost 8 bases and J lost 1, with 6 bases in between. The length of the CDR3 is 12 residues. Germline-derived CDR1 and CDR2 are SEHNR and FQNEAQ (reference sequence). This CDR3 is CASAEAKNIQYF. CDR3 DNA: TGTGCCAGCGCCGAGGCCAAAAACATTCAGTACTTC.

The chain employs TRBV29-1 and TRBJ2-7; 9 bases align to TRBD1. The CDR3 runs to 13 residues. V lost 7 bases, J lost 4 bases, and 8 bases stayed unmatched. Looked up from germline, CDR1 is SQVTM and CDR2 is ANQGSEA. The CDR3 sequence is CSGTGTGRYEQYF. As DNA, the CDR3 is TGCAGCGGGACCGGGACAGGGCGGTACGAGCAGTACTTC.

V gene TRBV9 combines with J gene TRBJ2-7; D might be TRBD1 (6 bases). The germline CDR1 and CDR2 sequences are SGDLS and YYNGEE. Trimming pared 3 bases from V and 9 bases from J, leaving 19 bases between. The CDR3 totals 14 residues. For the CDR3, the DNA is TGTGCCAGCAGCGCCGGGACAAGACCTACGATGCAGTACTTC. Translating it yields CASSAGTRPTMQYF.

J is TRBJ2-1 and V is TRBV11-2; no clear D. Germline V CDR1 and CDR2: SGHAT, FQNNGV. The CDR3 runs to 11 residues. V shed 1 base and J shed 12 bases, with 7 bases lying between them. CDR3 sequence reads: CASSLAWGQFF. The CDR3 DNA is TGTGCCAGCAGCTTAGCGTGGGGGCAGTTCTTC.

V and J are TRBV4-1 and TRBJ1-5, with TRBD1 matching over 12 bases. CDR3 length: 15 residues. Per the germline V gene, CDR1 is MGHRA and CDR2 is YSYEKL. The V segment lost 3 bases and the J segment 6 bases; nucleotides outside the gene matches: 3. The CDR3 region has the DNA TGCGCCAGCAGCCATGGGACAGGGGGCATTCAGCCCCAGCATTTT. This gives the protein CASSHGTGGIQPQHF.

The chain uses TRBV7-6 and TRBJ2-7; 8 bases align to TRBD2. The length of the CDR3 is 15 residues. Germline CDR1 is SGHVS and CDR2 is FNYEAQ. Losses at the gene ends were 5 bases for V and 0 bases for J; bases not matched to a gene: 6. The CDR3 DNA is TGTGCCAGCAGCCCAGGCGGGGGGCCCTCCTACGAGCAGTACTTC. It translates to CASSPGGGPSYEQYF.

The chain links TRBV5-8 to TRBJ1-2; 7 nucleotides match TRBD1. V shed 4 bases, J shed 8 bases, and the junction held 11 bases outside the gene matches. CDR3 length: 14 amino acids. CDR1 is SGHTS and CDR2 is YDEGEE in the germline V gene. Here the CDR3 DNA reads TGTGCCAGCAGCGACACAGAGGACAGGTTGGGCTACACCTTC. As protein: CASSDTEDRLGYTF.

This chain joins TRBV7-9 and TRBJ1-1, with D unclear. The CDR3 extends over 10 amino acids. Per the germline V gene, CDR1 is SEHNR and CDR2 is FQNEAQ (reference sequence). V was shortened by 2 bases and J by 11 bases, with 6 bases between the two germline ends. The CDR3 nucleotides are TGTGCCAGCAGCTTATCTAGGGCTTTCTTT. This gives the protein CASSLSRAFF.

V usage is TRBV7-3 and J usage is TRBJ2-3; 8 bases agree with TRBD2. Unmatched junction bases numbered 5, after V lost 0 bases and J lost 3 bases. The CDR3 has 16 amino acids. Germline V gene data show CDR1 as SGHTA and CDR2 as FQGTGA. The CDR3 DNA reads TGTGCCAGCAGCTTAACCGGAGGGACTAGAACAGATACGCAGTATTTT. Its translation is CASSLTGGTRTDTQYF.

The chain links TRBV5-6 to TRBJ2-7, with D maybe TRBD2 (6 bases). CDR1 and CDR2 (germline): SGHDT, YYEEEE. V was pared by 3 bases and J by 2 bases, with 15 bases between. This CDR3 has 15 residues. CDR3 sequence: CASSSEGQPAYEQYF. The CDR3 nucleotides are TGTGCCAGCAGCTCGGAGGGGCAGCCAGCCTACGAGCAGTACTTC.

This clone was seen only once. The V and J genes are TRBV28 and TRBJ2-4; no reliable D call. The CDR3 is 14 amino acids. V was pared by 6 bases and J by 0 bases, with 9 bases between. CDR1 is MDHEN, CDR2 SYDVKM, per germline. The CDR3 nucleotides read TGTGCCAGCAGCCTCACTCTAGCCAAAAACATTCAGTACTTC. This codes for CASSLTLAKNIQYF.

This clone occurred a few times. The V gene is TRBV2, the J gene TRBJ1-2, with 8 bases identical to TRBD1. Per germline, CDR1 SNHLY and CDR2 FYNNEI. After removal of 8 bases from V and 14 bases from J, the junction contained 13 bases not matched to a gene. The CDR3 consists of 12 residues. CDR3 nucleotides: TGTGCCAGCCAGGCACAGGGGGTTAGGGGAACCTTC. Protein: CASQAQGVRGTF.

The rearrangement joins TRBV14 to TRBJ2-3; D assignment may be TRBD1 or TRBD2 (5 bases each). CDR3 length equals 16 residues. Per germline, CDR1 SGHDN and CDR2 FVKESK. V shed 4 bases and J shed 5 bases, with 19 bases lying between them. CDR3 nucleotide sequence: TGTGCCAGCAGCCTCCTCTCGGGGCGCGGAGGAGATACGCAGTATTTT. Amino acids: CASSLLSGRGGDTQYF. Using reference TRBV14 and TRBJ2-3 for the parts outside the CDR3, the full variable domain is EAGVTQFPSHSVIEKGQTVTLRCDPISGHDNLYWYRRVMGKEIKFLLHFVKESKQDESGMPNNRFLAERTGGTYSTLKVQPAELEDSGVYFCASSLLSGRGGDTQYFGPGTRLTVL.

The chain couples TRBV6-6 to TRBJ2-3; TRBD2 matches at 7 bases. Germline values: CDR1 MNHNY, CDR2 SVGAGI (reference sequence). V was clipped by 5 bases and J by 2 bases; unmatched bases: 7. This CDR3 spans 15 amino acids. The CDR3 spells CASSPWGTNTDTQYF. CDR3 bases: TGTGCCAGCAGTCCCTGGGGGACTAACACAGATACGCAGTATTTT.

The rearrangement joins TRBV4-3 to TRBJ2-7, with TRBD1 matching over 7 bases. CDR1 LGHNA and CDR2 YSLEER come from the germline V gene. The CDR3 spans 14 residues. J was trimmed by 6 bases and V by 2 bases; bases with no gene match: 7. As DNA, the CDR3 is TGCGCCAGCAGCCAAAGAACAGGGGCCGGCGAGCAGTACTTC. Amino acids: CASSQRTGAGEQYF.

Remarks on this clone: A junction boundary mismatches the germline segment, possibly from a read error. CDR3 coding DNA: TGTACCAGCAGCTCTGGGGGGGCGGAGACCCAGTACTTC. Encoded protein: CTSSSGGAETQYF. This chain joins TRBV5-4 and TRBJ2-5, with D maybe TRBD2 (7 bases). Per the germline V gene, CDR1 is SGHNT and CDR2 is YYREEE (reference sequence). This CDR3 comprises 13 residues.

The chain carries TRBV27 and TRBJ1-5; the D is unclear. Germline V CDR1 and CDR2: MNHEY, SMNVEV (reference sequence). V lost 5 bases, J lost 9 bases, and 17 bases lay in between. This CDR3 region has 14 residues. The CDR3 spells CASSLRNSERPQHF. The CDR3 nucleotides are TGTGCCAGCAGTCTAAGAAACTCGGAGCGGCCCCAGCATTTT.

This chain connects TRBV5-5 to TRBJ2-1, with 11 bases fitting TRBD1. J lost 2 bases, V lost 4 bases, and 5 bases had no gene match. Germline CDR1 is SGHKS and CDR2 is YYEKEE (reference sequence). The CDR3 has 16 residues. CDR3 DNA: TGTGCCAGCAGCGCGGACAGGGGGCTCACCTACAATGAGCAGTTCTTC. Its translation: CASSADRGLTYNEQFF.

This clone appeared a few times. V and J are TRBV4-1 and TRBJ1-1; 7 nucleotides align to TRBD1. V was pared by 4 bases and J by 0 bases, with 8 bases of the junction left unmatched. The CDR3 covers 16 residues. Germline V gene sequence: CDR1 MGHRA, CDR2 YSYEKL. In nucleotides, the CDR3 is TGCGCCAGCAGCCCGCAAGTGGGACAGATGAACACTGAAGCTTTCTTT. As protein: CASSPQVGQMNTEAFF.

This chain links TRBV27 with TRBJ2-1, with 7 bases fitting TRBD1. The V gene end was trimmed by 4 bases and the J gene end by 10 bases; junction bases not matched to a gene: 4. Germline CDR1 MNHEY, CDR2 SMNVEV (reference sequence). The CDR3 spans 12 residues. The CDR3 spells CASSSTGAEQFF. CDR3 nucleotide sequence: TGTGCCAGCAGTTCCACAGGGGCCGAGCAGTTCTTC.

The chain recombines TRBV27 with TRBJ2-1, with 11 bases that match TRBD2. The junction had 5 bases not matched to a gene; V was cut back by 5 bases and J by 5 bases. The CDR3 is made up of 15 amino acids. Germline V gene sequence: CDR1 MNHEY, CDR2 SMNVEV (reference sequence). CDR3 loop: CASSVRLAGHNEQFF. The CDR3 DNA follows: TGTGCCAGCAGTGTACGACTAGCGGGGCACAATGAGCAGTTCTTC.

This clone is hyperexpanded within its sample. The chain combines TRBV1 with TRBJ1-2; the listed D gene, TRBD1, was not tested against the DNA. TRBV1 is a pseudogene. The CDR3 has 16 residues. The CDR3 sequence: CTSRLPGHRKHCGYTF. Written as DNA, the CDR3 is TGCACCAGCCGACTCCCGGGACACCGAAAGCATTGTGGCTACACCTTC.

The chain carries TRBV2 and TRBJ1-5, with D possibly being TRBD1 (5 bases). The V end lost 5 bases, the J end lost 4 bases, and 9 bases lay between the germline ends. Germline-derived CDR1 and CDR2 are SNHLY and FYNNEI. The CDR3 extends over 13 amino acids. The CDR3 here is CASSPWGNQPQHF. The DNA of the CDR3 is TGTGCCAGCAGTCCATGGGGGAATCAGCCCCAGCATTTT. The full variable domain, in which reference TRBV2 and TRBJ1-5 provide the parts outside the CDR3, is EPEVTQTPSHQVTQMGQEVILRCVPISNHLYFYWYRQILGQKVEFLVSFYNNEISEKSEIFDDQFSVERPDGSNFTLKIRSTKLEDSAMYFCASSPWGNQPQHFGDGTRLSIL.